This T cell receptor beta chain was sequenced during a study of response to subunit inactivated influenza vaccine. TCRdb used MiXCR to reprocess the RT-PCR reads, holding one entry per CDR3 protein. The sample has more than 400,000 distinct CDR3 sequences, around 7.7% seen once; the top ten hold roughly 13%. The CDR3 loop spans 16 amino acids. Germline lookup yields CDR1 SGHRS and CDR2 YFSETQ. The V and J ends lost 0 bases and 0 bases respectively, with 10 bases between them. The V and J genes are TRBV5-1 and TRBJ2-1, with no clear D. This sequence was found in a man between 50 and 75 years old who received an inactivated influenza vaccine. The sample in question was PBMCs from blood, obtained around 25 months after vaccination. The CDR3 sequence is CASSLVSGSSYNEQFF. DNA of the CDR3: TGCGCCAGCAGCTTGGTATCAGGAAGCTCCTACAATGAGCAGTTCTTC.